The clone carrying this T cell receptor (beta chain) has just one count. Germline CDR1 is SGHRS and CDR2 is YFSETQ. Trimming removed 4 bases from V and 3 bases from J, with 14 bases in between. The CDR3 covers 15 residues. Drawing of blood for sampling happened at baseline, at cycle 4 day 1, and at cycle 7 day 1. This specimen comes from a study of OX40 agonist ivuxolimab in advanced cancers. At the level of the study: A diagnosis of hepatocellular carcinoma, melanoma, renal cell or head and neck cancer was present in dose-escalation patients.

Sequencing used immunoSEQ multiplex PCR; TCRdb keeps in-frame clones, though not all of them. Of about 69,000 clones in the sample, about 80% are singletons; the top ten hold 2% to 2.5%. The source was CD4+ or CD8+ T cells sorted from blood, collected in a trial of the OX40 agonist ivuxolimab. The J gene is TRBJ1-5, the V gene TRBV5-1; possible D gene TRBD1, 5 bases. The TCR sequence derives from an adult with an advanced solid tumor such as melanoma, head and neck, liver or kidney cancer. The CDR3 sequence is CASSRDGAPNQPQHF. The CDR3 DNA follows: TGCGCCAGCAGCCGGGACGGGGCTCCCAATCAGCCCCAGCATTTT.